Shown below are 23 T cell receptor beta chains from a single sample sequenced in a study of neurological immune-mediated disorders. TCRdb re-called the 5' RACE reads with MiXCR, one entry per CDR3 protein. This sample carries roughly 31,000 distinct CDR3 sequences, approximately 22% of them seen once, and the ten largest clones take roughly 27%. Sequencing was done on a sample of CD4+ T cells from blood. The receptor set was obtained from a man aged 50-60 years with HTLV-1-associated myelopathy (HAM/TSP).

This clonotype has at least ten counts. The chain links TRBV12-3 or TRBV12-4 to TRBJ1-5; TRBD1 is a possible D gene (5 bases). This CDR3 has 13 amino acids. The germline V and J ends were trimmed by 6 bases and 7 bases, with 13 bases remaining between them. CDR3 bases: TGTGCCAGCAGCTCGGGCCAGGGACAGCCCCAGCATTTT. Translated: CASSSGQGQPQHF.

In its sample, this clonotype was seen many times. This chain connects TRBV6-5 to TRBJ1-2; D gene uncertain. Trimming removed 0 bases from V and 4 bases from J, with 12 bases in between. CDR1 and CDR2 (germline): MNHEY, SVGAGI. The CDR3 length is 15 residues. CDR3 in amino acids: CASSYSFSGSYGYTF. The CDR3 DNA reads TGTGCCAGCAGTTACTCGTTTAGCGGTTCCTATGGCTACACCTTC.

There are many counts of this clonotype. The J gene is TRBJ1-4, the V gene TRBV18; D gene ambiguous. Between the trimmed V and J ends, which lost 6 bases and 7 bases, there was a span of 24 bases. This CDR3 comprises 17 residues. CDR1 and CDR2 (germline): KGHSH, LQKENI. CDR3 in DNA: TGTGCCAGCTCCGTAAACAACCTGTTGAGGGAATCTGAAAAACTGTTTTTT. It codes for CASSVNNLLRESEKLFF.

There are many counts of this clonotype. The chain links TRBV6-2 or TRBV6-3 to TRBJ2-3, with unresolved D. V was trimmed by 2 bases and J by 0 bases, leaving 6 bases between them. Germline assignment: CDR1 MNHEY and CDR2 SVGEGT. CDR3 size: 14 residues. The CDR3 loop is CASSYRRSTDTQYF. CDR3 nucleotide sequence: TGTGCCAGCAGTTACCGACGGAGCACAGATACGCAGTATTTT.

This clonotype appeared many times. This sequence joins TRBV5-1 and TRBJ2-6, with D perhaps TRBD2 (6 bases). Trimming removed 6 bases from V and 0 bases from J, with 10 bases in between. This CDR3 has 15 amino acids. The V gene's germline CDR1 is SGHRS and CDR2 YFSETQ. CDR3 sequence: CASNGGASGANVLTF. The CDR3 DNA reads TGCGCCAGCAATGGAGGGGCCTCTGGGGCCAACGTCCTGACTTTC. The whole variable domain, remainder taken from reference TRBV5-1 and TRBJ2-6, is KAGVTQTPRYLIKTRGQQVTLSCSPISGHRSVSWYQQTPGQGLQFLFEYFSETQRNKGNFPGRFSGRQFSNSRSEMNVSTLELGDSALYLCASNGGASGANVLTFGAGSRLTVL.

The table lists this clonotype with many counts. The chain couples TRBV5-1 to TRBJ1-1, with 7 positions matching TRBD1. V gave up 4 bases and J gave up 11 bases; unmatched junction bases: 2. The CDR3 has 10 residues. Germline lookup yields CDR1 SGHRS and CDR2 YFSETQ. CDR3 in amino acids: CASSGTVAFF. In DNA, the CDR3 is TGCGCCAGCAGCGGGACAGTGGCTTTCTTT.

In this sample, this clonotype turned up many times. The chain combines TRBV3-1 with TRBJ2-1; D may be TRBD1 (6 bases). Germline V CDR1 and CDR2: LGHDT, YNNKEL (reference sequence). This CDR3 region has 13 residues. V shed 0 bases and J shed 14 bases, with 14 bases lying between them. CDR3 in DNA: TGTGCCAGCAGCCAAGATAAGGGGACACCAGAGTTCTTC. It specifies CASSQDKGTPEFF.

This clonotype was observed once. Sequence at one end of the junction differs from germline and may be a read error. Here the CDR3 reads CASSFWSGGEHYF. CDR3 coding DNA: TGTGCCAGCAGTTTTTGGTCAGGGGGCGAGCATTACTTC. The chain couples TRBV27 to TRBJ2-7; 8 bases align to TRBD1. This CDR3 region has 13 residues. Germline V gene data show CDR1 as MNHEY and CDR2 as SMNVEV (reference sequence).

This clonotype was recorded many times. The chain has TRBV7-3 and TRBJ1-1; 8 bases fit TRBD1. The CDR3 is 16 amino acids. Germline V CDR1 and CDR2: SGHTA, FQGTGA. The trim removed 2 bases at V and 0 bases at J, leaving 5 bases unmatched. This CDR3 reads CASSLQGAGMNTEAFF. The CDR3 DNA is TGTGCCAGCAGCTTACAGGGGGCCGGGATGAACACTGAAGCTTTCTTT.

For this clonotype: With a much larger clone just one base away, this may be a read error. No DNA is shown, since the ends of the CDR3 on it are uncertain; the CDR3 is the one TCRdb lists. The chain has TRBV5-5 and TRBJ1-6. Per the germline V gene, CDR1 is SGHKS and CDR2 is YYEKEE (reference sequence). The length of the CDR3 is 21 amino acids, counting both ends. CDR3 region: CDSSFYICSARAGLLNSPLHF.

V is TRBV6-6 and J is TRBJ1-6; TRBD1 is a possible D gene (6 bases). The CDR3 sequence is 12 residues long. V dropped 7 bases and J dropped 10 bases, with 11 bases sitting between them. Germline V lookup: CDR1 MNHNY, CDR2 SVGAGI (reference sequence). The CDR3 protein is CASNTGLSPLHF. CDR3 DNA sequence: TGTGCCAGCAATACAGGGTTGTCACCCCTCCACTTT.

The V call is TRBV12-3 or TRBV12-4, the J call TRBJ2-4; TRBD1 agrees at 7 bases. V lost 1 base to trimming and J lost 5 bases; unmatched junction nucleotides: 11. The CDR3 runs to 17 residues. The CDR3 DNA follows: TGTGCCAGCAGTTTAGGTCCTGCAGGGGGTATCGAAAACATTCAGTACTTC. Its translation: CASSLGPAGGIENIQYF.

This clonotype was counted many times. The chain recombines TRBV20-1 with TRBJ2-7; 10 bases map to TRBD1. Looked up from germline, CDR1 is DFQATT and CDR2 is SNEGSKA (reference sequence). This CDR3 spans 15 amino acids. V trimming: 1 base; J trimming: 4 bases; junction bases outside the gene matches: 7. The CDR3 DNA is TGCAGTGCTAGAGTTGAAGACAGGGGGCGATACGAGCAGTACTTC. This codes for CSARVEDRGRYEQYF.

This clonotype was detected ten times or more. This chain connects TRBV20-1 to TRBJ2-1; 11 positions match TRBD2. The ends lost 5 bases at V and 2 bases at J; junction bases unmatched: 5. The germline V gene has CDR1 DFQATT and CDR2 SNEGSKA (reference sequence). The CDR3 length is 15 residues. In DNA, the CDR3 is TGCAGTGCTCCAAGACTAGCGGGGACCTACAATGAGCAGTTCTTC. It specifies CSAPRLAGTYNEQFF.

The table lists this clonotype with many counts. The genes are TRBV5-1 and TRBJ2-7; 8 bases fit TRBD1. The CDR3 sequence is 15 residues long. Germline CDR1 is SGHRS and CDR2 is YFSETQ. Trimming cost V 5 bases and J 5 bases; bases outside gene matches: 12. Here the CDR3 reads CASSSGQGSLHEQYF. In DNA, the CDR3 is TGCGCCAGCAGTTCTGGACAGGGTTCGCTCCACGAGCAGTACTTC.

There are many counts of this clonotype. The chain joins TRBV5-8 to TRBJ2-3; D uncertain. From germline, CDR1 is SGHTS and CDR2 YDEGEE. With 2 bases removed from V and 4 bases from J, the gap between germline ends came to 8 bases. The CDR3 runs to 13 residues. The CDR3 nucleotides read TGTGCCAGCAGCTTACAGATTGCAGATACGCAGTATTTT. It specifies CASSLQIADTQYF.

This clonotype was seen many times. This chain joins TRBV3-1 and TRBJ1-1; possible D gene TRBD1, 6 bases. Germline V CDR1 and CDR2: LGHDT, YNNKEL (reference sequence). Trimming took off 6 bases at V and 1 base at J, with 15 bases between the two ends. This CDR3 has 15 amino acids. The CDR3 DNA is TGTGCCAGCAGTGACACCGGGACACCGAACACTGAAGCTTTCTTT. Residues: CASSDTGTPNTEAFF.

This clonotype was observed at least ten times. The chain couples TRBV9 to TRBJ2-7; 9 positions match TRBD1. Germline V gives CDR1 SGDLS, CDR2 YYNGEE. CDR3 size: 17 residues. V dropped 0 bases and J dropped 3; count of bases not matched to a gene: 10. CDR3 in DNA: TGTGCCAGCAGCGTAGCTTCATCGGGACAGGGATTCTACGAGCAGTACTTC. Translated, it gives CASSVASSGQGFYEQYF.

This clonotype showed up many times. The rearrangement joins TRBV5-1 to TRBJ1-5; TRBD1 aligns across 7 bases. Germline loops: CDR1 SGHRS, CDR2 YFSETQ. V was pared by 2 bases and J by 2 bases, with 13 bases of the junction left unmatched. The CDR3 length is 18 residues. CDR3 loop: CASSFGPTGTAGNQPQHF. Here the CDR3 DNA reads TGCGCCAGCAGCTTTGGCCCGACAGGGACGGCGGGCAATCAGCCCCAGCATTTT.

V is TRBV3-1 and J is TRBJ1-2; D unclear. Germline V CDR1 and CDR2: LGHDT, YNNKEL (reference sequence). V shed 0 bases and J shed 8 bases, with 16 bases lying between them. The CDR3 totals 15 residues. In DNA, the CDR3 is TGTGCCAGCAGCCAAGATTTCGTCGCAGGTCGGGGCTACACCTTC. Translating gives CASSQDFVAGRGYTF.

The chain carries TRBV5-5 and TRBJ1-2, with 7 nucleotides matching TRBD1. V shed 5 bases, J shed 8 bases, and the junction held 21 bases outside the gene matches. There are 17 residues in the CDR3. Germline CDR1 is SGHKS and CDR2 is YYEKEE (reference sequence). Written as DNA, the CDR3 is TGTGCCAGCAGTTCAGCAGTACAAACCAGATGGGACAGAGGCTACACCTTC. Translation: CASSSAVQTRWDRGYTF.

This clonotype was recorded many times. The genes are TRBV18 and TRBJ1-5; 7 nucleotides line up with TRBD1. The CDR3 has 15 amino acids. Germline CDR1 KGHSH, CDR2 LQKENI. Trimming at V came to 0 bases and at J to 7 bases, leaving 6 bases not matched to a gene. CDR3 sequence reads: CASSPPTGPGQPQHF. Here the CDR3 DNA reads TGTGCCAGCTCACCACCGACAGGGCCGGGACAGCCCCAGCATTTT.

This chain joins TRBV6-6 and TRBJ1-4, with D unresolved. This CDR3 comprises 13 residues. The V gene's germline CDR1 is MNHNY and CDR2 SVGAGI (reference sequence). The V and J ends lost 2 bases and 10 bases respectively, with 11 bases between them. The DNA for the CDR3 is TGTGCCAGCAGTTACAGCCCTCGAGTAAAACTGTTTTTT. This translates into CASSYSPRVKLFF.